The clone carrying this T cell receptor beta chain turned up a few times. The length of the CDR3 is 15 residues. V was clipped by 2 bases and J by 9 bases, with 18 bases between them. The germline gives CDR1 SGHRS, CDR2 YFSETQ. As to time point: patch test 1, 2 weeks after DPC sensitization. The treatment is: therapeutic diphenylcyclopropenone sensitization with weekly scalp DPC. One entry per CDR3 protein results from TCRdb running MiXCR on the RACE reads. The sample includes about 120,000 distinct CDR3 sequences, 12% to 15% of them seen just once. The source of the sample is a study of human T cells and chemical hapten exposure.

The receptor was derived from a man between 18 and 29 years old with alopecia areata. Some clones in this sample may be carry-over from other donors' samples. The source was whole blood, collected in connection with sensitization to the hapten diphenylcyclopropenone (DPC). The V call is TRBV5-1, the J call TRBJ2-1; no firm D call. CDR3 loop: CASSLHPTPIFEQFF. CDR3 coding DNA: TGCGCCAGCAGCTTACACCCGACCCCGATTTTTGAGCAGTTCTTC.